The clone carrying this T cell receptor (beta chain) was counted ten times or more. Its antigen is undetermined. V dropped 4 bases and J dropped 10; count of bases not matched to a gene: 4. Per germline, CDR1 SQVTM and CDR2 ANQGSEA. This CDR3 spans 11 amino acids. This entry is derived from a study of T-cell reconstitution after alpha-beta-depleted transplantation in children. During its preparation, the TCRbeta library received unique molecular identifiers. Via MiXCR, TCRdb re-called the PCR reads, giving one row per CDR3 protein. The sample holds 500,000 to 650,000 distinct CDR3 sequences; 10% to 15% are singletons and the top ten take around 2%. Points from the study as a whole: TCRbeta diversity was high at day 60 in some patients (a result of surviving recipient T cells and thymic progenitors).

The chain has TRBV29-1 and TRBJ2-1; TRBD1 agrees at 7 bases. Sequencing was performed on PBMCs, mostly from graft donor cells, taken 360 days after TCRalphabeta/CD19-depleted stem cell transplant. This TCR derives from a male patient aged 10 to 17 who had a stem cell transplant for acute myeloid leukemia, so the T cells may come from the graft donor. CDR3 protein: CSVGRGREQFF. CDR3 sequence (DNA): TGCAGCGTTGGCAGGGGGAGAGAGCAGTTCTTC.